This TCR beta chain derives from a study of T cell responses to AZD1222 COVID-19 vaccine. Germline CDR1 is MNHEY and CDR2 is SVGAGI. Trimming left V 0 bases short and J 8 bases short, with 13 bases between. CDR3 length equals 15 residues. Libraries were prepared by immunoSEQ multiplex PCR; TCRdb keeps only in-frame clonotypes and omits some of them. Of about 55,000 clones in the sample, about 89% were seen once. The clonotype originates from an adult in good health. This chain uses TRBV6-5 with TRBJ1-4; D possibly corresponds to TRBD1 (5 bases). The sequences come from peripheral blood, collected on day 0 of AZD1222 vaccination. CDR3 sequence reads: CASSYSGRGVEKLFF. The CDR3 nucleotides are TGTGCCAGCAGTTACTCGGGGAGGGGAGTCGAAAAACTGTTTTTT.